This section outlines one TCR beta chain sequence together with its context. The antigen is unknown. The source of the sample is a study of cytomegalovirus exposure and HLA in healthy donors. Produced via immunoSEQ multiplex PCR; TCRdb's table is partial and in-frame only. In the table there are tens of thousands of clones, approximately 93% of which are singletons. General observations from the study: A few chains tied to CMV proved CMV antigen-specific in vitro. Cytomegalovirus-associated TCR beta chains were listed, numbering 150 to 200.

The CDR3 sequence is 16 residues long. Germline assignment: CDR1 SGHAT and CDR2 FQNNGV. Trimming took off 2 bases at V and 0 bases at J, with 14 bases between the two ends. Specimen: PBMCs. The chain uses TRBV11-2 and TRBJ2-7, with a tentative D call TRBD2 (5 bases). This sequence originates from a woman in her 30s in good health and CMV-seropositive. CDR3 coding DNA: TGTGCCAGCAGCTTAAGTGTTGGAGGCACCTCCTACGAGCAGTACTTC. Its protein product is CASSLSVGGTSYEQYF.